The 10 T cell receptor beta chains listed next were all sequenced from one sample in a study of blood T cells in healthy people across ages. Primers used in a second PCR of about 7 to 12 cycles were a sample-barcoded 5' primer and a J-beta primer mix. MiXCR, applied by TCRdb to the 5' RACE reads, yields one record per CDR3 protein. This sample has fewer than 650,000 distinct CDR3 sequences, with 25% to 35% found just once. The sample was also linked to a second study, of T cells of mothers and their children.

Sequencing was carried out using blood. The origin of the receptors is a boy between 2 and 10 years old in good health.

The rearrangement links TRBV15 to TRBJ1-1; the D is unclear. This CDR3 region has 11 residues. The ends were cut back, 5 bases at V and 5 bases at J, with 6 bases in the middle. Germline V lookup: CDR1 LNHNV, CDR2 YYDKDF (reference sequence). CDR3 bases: TGTGCCACCAGCCGCTTAACTGAAGCTTTCTTT. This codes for CATSRLTEAFF.

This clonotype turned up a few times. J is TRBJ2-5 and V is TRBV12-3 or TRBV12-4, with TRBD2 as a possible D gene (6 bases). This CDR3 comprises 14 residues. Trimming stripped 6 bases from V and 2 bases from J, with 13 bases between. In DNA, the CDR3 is TGTGCCAGCAGGTACGGACTAACGCAAGAGACCCAGTACTTC. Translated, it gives CASRYGLTQETQYF.

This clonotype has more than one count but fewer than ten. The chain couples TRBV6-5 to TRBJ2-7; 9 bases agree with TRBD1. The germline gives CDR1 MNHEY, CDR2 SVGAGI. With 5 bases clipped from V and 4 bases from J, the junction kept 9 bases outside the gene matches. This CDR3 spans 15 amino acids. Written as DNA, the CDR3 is TGTGCCAGCAGTCTCTCCGGGACAGGGAGATACGAGCAGTACTTC. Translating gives CASSLSGTGRYEQYF.

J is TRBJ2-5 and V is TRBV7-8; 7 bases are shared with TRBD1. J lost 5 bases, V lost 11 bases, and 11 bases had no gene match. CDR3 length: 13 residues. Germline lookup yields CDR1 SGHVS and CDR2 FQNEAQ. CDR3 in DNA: TGTGCCGCCGGGCCGACAGGGTGGGAGACCCAGTACTTC. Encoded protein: CAAGPTGWETQYF.

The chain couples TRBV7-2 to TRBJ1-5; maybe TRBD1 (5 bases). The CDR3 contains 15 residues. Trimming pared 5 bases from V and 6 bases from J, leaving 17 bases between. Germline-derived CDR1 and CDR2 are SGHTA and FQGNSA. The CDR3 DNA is TGTGCCAGCAGCACGGACGGTGTGGGGGGTCAGCCCCAGCATTTT. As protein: CASSTDGVGGQPQHF.

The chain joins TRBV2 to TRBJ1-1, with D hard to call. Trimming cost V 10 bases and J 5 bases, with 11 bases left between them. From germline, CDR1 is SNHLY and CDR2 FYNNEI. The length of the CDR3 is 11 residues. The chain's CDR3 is CANQSWTEAFF. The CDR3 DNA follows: TGTGCCAATCAGAGCTGGACTGAAGCTTTCTTT.

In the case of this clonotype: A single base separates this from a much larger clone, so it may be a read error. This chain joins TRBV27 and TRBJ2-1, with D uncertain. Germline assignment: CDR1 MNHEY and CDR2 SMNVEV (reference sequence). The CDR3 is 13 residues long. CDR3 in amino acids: CASSLERYNDQFF. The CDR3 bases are TGTGCCAGCAGTTTAGAGAGGTACAATGATCAGTTCTTC.

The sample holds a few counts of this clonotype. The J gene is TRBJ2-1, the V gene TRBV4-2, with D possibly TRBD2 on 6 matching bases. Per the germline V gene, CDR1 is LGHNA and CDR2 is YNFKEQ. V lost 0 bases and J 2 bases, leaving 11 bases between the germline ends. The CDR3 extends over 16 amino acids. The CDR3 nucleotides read TGTGCCAGCAGCCAAGAACAACGCGGGGCCTACAATGAGCAGTTCTTC. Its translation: CASSQEQRGAYNEQFF.

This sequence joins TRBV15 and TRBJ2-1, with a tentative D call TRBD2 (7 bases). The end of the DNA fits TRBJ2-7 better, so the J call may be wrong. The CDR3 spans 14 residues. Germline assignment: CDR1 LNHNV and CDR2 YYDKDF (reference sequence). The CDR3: CATSKRGGGDEQYF. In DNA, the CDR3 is TGTGCCACCAGCAAGAGGGGGGGAGGGGACGAGCAGTACTTC.

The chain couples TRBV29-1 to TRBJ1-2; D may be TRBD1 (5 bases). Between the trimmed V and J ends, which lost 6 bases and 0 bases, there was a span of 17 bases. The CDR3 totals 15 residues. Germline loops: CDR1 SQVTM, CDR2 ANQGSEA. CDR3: CSVAVAGSSNYGYTF. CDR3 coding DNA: TGCAGCGTGGCTGTGGCAGGGAGTTCTAACTATGGCTACACCTTC.